These 21 T cell receptor beta chains were sequenced from one sample in a study of blood T cell repertoires in COVID-19 (dated by TCRdb to 2018 to 2020). Libraries were constructed by the immunoSEQ multiplex PCR assay. In its TCRdb copy, this immuneACCESS table keeps in-frame sequences only and misses some clones. Where compared with another copy, unresolved V genes explain less than half of these, and the others have no known cause. Within this sample are 80,000 to 100,000 clones, with approximately 80% of them counted one time only. The top ten clones comprise under 13% of the sample. Sample: peripheral blood. These receptors were obtained from a man in his 70s with active or convalescent COVID-19.

The chain links TRBV10-1 to TRBJ2-2; weak D call: TRBD1 (6 bases). The germline V gene has CDR1 WNHNN and CDR2 SYGVQD (reference sequence). Trimming cost V 6 bases and J 4 bases, with 15 bases left between them. The CDR3 totals 15 residues. The CDR3, as DNA: TGCGCCAGCAGCCGATACAGGGTGGGCACCGGGGAGCTGTTTTTT. Translating it yields CASSRYRVGTGELFF.

The V call is TRBV2, the J call TRBJ2-1; 7 bases line up with TRBD2. From germline, CDR1 is SNHLY and CDR2 FYNNEI. The CDR3 totals 15 residues. The junction had 11 bases not matched to a gene; V was cut back by 5 bases and J by 7 bases. The DNA of the CDR3 is TGTGCCAGCAGTAGGGACTATCATCCGGGGAATGAGCAGTTCTTC. Translation gives CASSRDYHPGNEQFF. Variable domain in full (rest from reference TRBV2 and TRBJ2-1): EPEVTQTPSHQVTQMGQEVILRCVPISNHLYFYWYRQILGQKVEFLVSFYNNEISEKSEIFDDQFSVERPDGSNFTLKIRSTKLEDSAMYFCASSRDYHPGNEQFFGPGTRLTVL.

The chain joins TRBV29-1 to TRBJ2-3, with 7 positions matching TRBD2. In germline, CDR1 is SQVTM, CDR2 ANQGSEA. The CDR3 has 12 amino acids. The V segment lost 4 bases and the J segment 4 bases; nucleotides outside the gene matches: 2. The CDR3 is CSVGGGPDTQYF. The CDR3 DNA sequence: TGCAGCGTTGGGGGAGGGCCAGATACGCAGTATTTT.

V gene TRBV10-1 combines with J gene TRBJ2-2; TRBD2 agrees at 9 bases. J was trimmed by 0 bases and V by 6 bases; bases with no gene match: 8. Germline V gene data show CDR1 as WNHNN and CDR2 as SYGVQD (reference sequence). The CDR3 runs to 17 residues. CDR3 DNA: TGCGCCAGCAGCAGCGGGGGGCGGTTCGCGAACACCGGGGAGCTGTTTTTT. This sequence encodes CASSSGGRFANTGELFF.

The gene calls are TRBV5-8 and TRBJ2-7; tentative D call: TRBD2 (6 bases). Looked up from germline, CDR1 is SGHTS and CDR2 is YDEGEE. The V end lost 4 bases, the J end lost 2 bases, and 22 bases lay between the germline ends. This CDR3 contains 17 residues. The CDR3 DNA follows: TGTGCCAGCAGCCCCGGGACTCTCGCCAGGAGAACCTACGAGCAGTACTTC. Protein sequence: CASSPGTLARRTYEQYF.

A word on this clone: Other DNA sequences in this specimen translate into the identical CDR3. The chain has TRBV3-1 (or the pseudogene TRBV3-2) and TRBJ1-1; TRBD1 matches 10 bases. The CDR3 runs 14 residues. J lost 5 bases, V lost 4 bases, and 4 bases had no gene match. Per germline, CDR1 LGHDT and CDR2 YNNKEL (reference sequence). The CDR3 DNA is TGTGCCAGCAGCCCGGGACAGGGGAGTACTGAAGCTTTCTTT. Amino acid sequence: CASSPGQGSTEAFF.

The chain combines TRBV11-3 with TRBJ2-5; D unclear. This CDR3 is built from 13 residues. With 2 bases removed from V and 7 bases from J, the gap between germline ends came to 11 bases. CDR1 is SGHNT and CDR2 is YENEEA in the germline V gene. CDR3 loop: CASSLKVPGTQYF. CDR3 coding DNA: TGTGCCAGCAGCTTAAAGGTCCCAGGGACCCAGTACTTC.

V is TRBV6-5 and J is TRBJ1-2; TRBD1 matches 9 bases. In germline, CDR1 is MNHEY, CDR2 SVGAGI. The CDR3 has 14 amino acids. Trimming cost V 7 bases and J 6 bases; bases outside gene matches: 9. CDR3 residues: CASTTGGAVNGYTF. The CDR3 nucleotides are TGTGCCAGCACTACAGGGGGCGCGGTTAATGGCTACACCTTC.

The rearrangement uses TRBV28 and TRBJ1-5; 9 nucleotides align to TRBD1. Germline loops: CDR1 MDHEN, CDR2 SYDVKM. The CDR3 is 15 amino acids. V shed 9 bases and J 6 bases; nucleotides not matched to a gene: 12. The DNA for the CDR3 is TGTGCCAGTGGACAGGGGCCACAGAGAGGTCAGCCCCAGCATTTT. It yields the protein CASGQGPQRGQPQHF.

DNA for the CDR3: TGCAGCACGCGGGGGGACTCCTACAATGAGCAGTTCTTC. Translation gives CSTRGDSYNEQFF. The V and J genes are TRBV29-1 and TRBJ2-1, with 8 bases that match TRBD2. After removal of 8 bases from V and 0 bases from J, the junction contained 3 bases not matched to a gene. This CDR3 comprises 13 residues. Germline assignment: CDR1 SQVTM and CDR2 ANQGSEA.

The V gene is TRBV5-4, the J gene TRBJ2-4, with unresolved D. CDR3 length: 15 residues. V was pared by 5 bases and J by 0 bases, with 12 bases between. CDR1 SGHNT and CDR2 YYREEE come from the germline V gene (reference sequence). The CDR3 DNA reads as TGTGCCAGCAGACCTATTGCGGTAGCCAAAAACATTCAGTACTTC. Amino acids: CASRPIAVAKNIQYF.

The chain employs TRBV19 and TRBJ2-1; 11 nucleotides agree with TRBD2. With V trimmed by 4 bases and J by 5 bases, 4 bases remained unmatched. Per the germline V gene, CDR1 is LNHDA and CDR2 is SQIVND (reference sequence). This CDR3 has 15 residues. In nucleotides, the CDR3 is TGTGCCAGTAGTAGGGGACTAGCGGACCACAATGAGCAGTTCTTC. This sequence encodes CASSRGLADHNEQFF.

The CDR3 loop reads CASSLGQGNYEQYF. CDR3 DNA: TGTGCCAGCAGCTTGGGACAGGGAAATTACGAGCAGTACTTC. The chain links TRBV5-4 to TRBJ2-7, with 7 bases matching TRBD1. Trimming removed 0 bases from V and 4 bases from J; junction bases left unmatched: 4. CDR1 SGHNT and CDR2 YYREEE come from the germline V gene (reference sequence). This CDR3 is 14 amino acids long.

In this sample, this clone turned up a few times. The chain carries TRBV15 and TRBJ2-1; TRBD2 agrees at 9 bases. The CDR3 length is 17 residues. In germline, CDR1 is LNHNV, CDR2 YYDKDF (reference sequence). J gave up 4 bases and V 0 bases, and 7 bases lay outside the gene matches. Written as DNA, the CDR3 is TGTGCCACCAGCAGAGATAAGGCGGGGGGGCTGTACAATGAGCAGTTCTTC. It yields the protein CATSRDKAGGLYNEQFF.

This chain connects TRBV9 to TRBJ2-5; 10 nucleotides line up with TRBD1. This CDR3 region has 13 residues. Germline assignment: CDR1 SGDLS and CDR2 YYNGEE. With V trimmed by 4 bases and J by 5 bases, 2 bases remained unmatched. CDR3 residues: CASSLDRGETQYF. CDR3 nucleotides: TGTGCCAGCAGCTTGGACAGGGGGGAGACCCAGTACTTC.

The V call is TRBV6-5, the J call TRBJ2-1; D is perhaps TRBD2 (6 bases). The germline V gene has CDR1 MNHEY and CDR2 SVGAGI. The CDR3 runs 13 residues. Trimming took 5 bases from V and 10 from J, leaving 15 bases between them. CDR3 sequence reads: CASSRTGLLEQFF. The CDR3 bases are TGTGCCAGCAGTCGAACGGGACTCTTGGAGCAGTTCTTC.

This chain links TRBV7-9 with TRBJ1-1; 10 bases fit TRBD1. Germline V CDR1 and CDR2: SEHNR, FQNEAQ (reference sequence). The V gene end was trimmed by 8 bases and the J gene end by 7 bases; junction bases not matched to a gene: 16. The CDR3 consists of 16 residues. CDR3 amino acids: CASAKGTGVVVGEAFF. The DNA of the CDR3 is TGTGCCAGCGCCAAAGGGACAGGGGTTGTTGTAGGTGAAGCTTTCTTT.

This clone was found a few times. V gene TRBV2 combines with J gene TRBJ2-3; unclear D gene. CDR1 SNHLY and CDR2 FYNNEI come from the germline V gene. V lost 4 bases and J lost 5, with 4 bases in between. The CDR3 has 11 amino acids. The CDR3 loop reads CASSVGDTQYF. CDR3 DNA sequence: TGTGCCAGCAGTGTCGGAGATACGCAGTATTTT.

The sample holds one count of this clone. The gene calls are TRBV9 and TRBJ2-2; TRBD2 might be the D (5 bases). There are 15 residues in the CDR3. Germline V gene data show CDR1 as SGDLS and CDR2 as YYNGEE. The germline V and J ends were trimmed by 2 bases and 5 bases, with 13 bases remaining between them. CDR3 residues: CASSVSGVWTGELFF. In DNA form, the CDR3 reads TGTGCCAGCAGCGTCTCCGGGGTCTGGACCGGGGAGCTGTTTTTT. Full variable domain (outside the CDR3, taken from reference TRBV9 and TRBJ2-2): DSGVTQTPKHLITATGQRVTLRCSPRSGDLSVYWYQQSLDQGLQFLIQYYNGEERAKGNILERFSAQQFPDLHSELNLSSLELGDSALYFCASSVSGVWTGELFFGEGSRLTVL.

This clone showed up just a few times. This rearrangement joins TRBV27 to TRBJ2-3; TRBD2 aligns across 10 bases. J gave up 1 base and V 5 bases, and 3 bases lay outside the gene matches. The length of the CDR3 is 15 residues. The V gene's germline CDR1 is MNHEY and CDR2 SMNVEV (reference sequence). CDR3 nucleotides: TGTGCCAGCAGTCGGCTAGCGGGGGGCACAGATACGCAGTATTTT. Encoded protein: CASSRLAGGTDTQYF.

The chain recombines TRBV29-1 with TRBJ2-3; 9 positions match TRBD2. V gave up 8 bases and J gave up 2 bases; unmatched junction bases: 8. Germline V gene sequence: CDR1 SQVTM, CDR2 ANQGSEA. This CDR3 contains 14 residues. The CDR3 sequence: CSHSAGGTTDTQYF. CDR3 sequence (DNA): TGCAGCCATTCAGCGGGGGGTACCACAGATACGCAGTATTTT.